Below, 20 T cell receptor beta chains from the same sample are listed, as sequenced in a study of molecular identifiers for immune sequencing clone quantification. TCRdb recomputed calls from the PCR reads with MiXCR, one row per CDR3 protein. The sample contains around 470,000 distinct CDR3 sequences, around 23% of which appear only once. Sequenced: naive CD8+ T cells from blood, with Jurkat cell RNA spiked in. Noted subset: FACS-sorted CD8+CD4-CCR7+CD45RA+ naive T cells. These receptor sequences come from a human donor in good health. Some libraries in this study had Jurkat cell RNA spiked in.

This clonotype was seen a handful of times. The chain links TRBV2 to TRBJ1-1; D is unclear. The V end lost 6 bases, the J end lost 4 bases, and 6 bases lay between the germline ends. The CDR3 sequence is 11 residues long. Looked up from germline, CDR1 is SNHLY and CDR2 is FYNNEI. As DNA, the CDR3 is TGTGCCAGCAGGACAACCACTGAAGCTTTCTTT. Protein: CASRTTTEAFF.

Comment on this clonotype: A much larger clone sits a single nucleotide away, making a read error possible. The chain joins TRBV4-1 to TRBJ1-1; 8 positions match TRBD1. Germline V gives CDR1 MGHRA, CDR2 YSYEKL. The CDR3 is made up of 16 amino acids. Here the CDR3 DNA reads TGCGCCCGCAGCCCCCGACAGGGGCGCTTCAACACTGAAGCTTTCTTT. Amino acid sequence: CARSPRQGRFNTEAFF.

This clonotype was observed a handful of times. The chain has TRBV7-2 and TRBJ1-6, with a possible D match to TRBD1 (5 bases). CDR3 length equals 15 residues. Germline CDR1 and CDR2: SGHTA and FQGNSA. Trimming left V 6 bases short and J 6 bases short, with 15 bases between. The CDR3: CASSPGTEFNSPLHF. The CDR3, as DNA: TGTGCCAGCAGTCCCGGGACCGAGTTTAATTCACCCCTCCACTTT.

This clonotype was recorded a few times. This sequence joins TRBV6-5 and TRBJ2-7; D possibly corresponds to TRBD1 (5 bases). The germline V gene encodes CDR1 MNHEY and CDR2 SVGAGI. The CDR3 totals 16 residues. Trimming took off 0 bases at V and 3 bases at J, with 15 bases between the two ends. The CDR3 reads CASSYSFRTPIYEQYF. The CDR3, as DNA: TGTGCCAGCAGTTACTCCTTTCGGACACCGATCTACGAGCAGTACTTC.

This clonotype has ten or more counts. V is TRBV29-1 and J is TRBJ2-2, with D tentatively TRBD1 (6 bases). V dropped 3 bases and J dropped 2 bases, with 10 bases sitting between them. The length of the CDR3 is 14 residues. Germline V gene sequence: CDR1 SQVTM, CDR2 ANQGSEA. The CDR3 bases are TGCAGCGTTGAGGCAGGGACAAACACCGGGGAGCTGTTTTTT. Protein sequence: CSVEAGTNTGELFF.

This clonotype appeared many times. This rearrangement joins TRBV4-1 to TRBJ1-1, with 7 bases aligning to TRBD1. There are 14 residues in the CDR3. Germline loops: CDR1 MGHRA, CDR2 YSYEKL. The V and J ends lost 3 bases and 0 bases, in that order; junction bases with no gene match: 1. This CDR3 is CASSQGQMNTEAFF. Written as DNA, the CDR3 is TGCGCCAGCAGCCAGGGACAGATGAACACTGAAGCTTTCTTT.

This clonotype was seen at least ten times. The gene calls are TRBV6-5 and TRBJ2-3; TRBD2 aligns across 13 bases. Germline CDR1 is MNHEY and CDR2 is SVGAGI. The junction had 4 bases not matched to a gene; V was cut back by 6 bases and J by 4 bases. The CDR3 extends over 15 amino acids. Here the CDR3 DNA reads TGTGCCAGCAGCCTACTAGCGGGAGGGGCAGATACGCAGTATTTT. Its protein product is CASSLLAGGADTQYF.

This clonotype was seen only a few times. The V and J genes are TRBV27 and TRBJ2-7; 9 bases match TRBD2. Germline values: CDR1 MNHEY, CDR2 SMNVEV (reference sequence). This CDR3 spans 19 amino acids. V trimming: 7 bases; J trimming: 2 bases; junction bases outside the gene matches: 21. CDR3 sequence reads: CASKRGGYIGSGRTYEQYF. The CDR3 bases are TGTGCCAGCAAGCGTGGGGGGTATATCGGAAGCGGGAGGACCTACGAGCAGTACTTC.

This clonotype has a handful of counts. The rearrangement uses TRBV2 and TRBJ2-7, with TRBD1 matching 8 bases. The CDR3 is made up of 14 amino acids. In germline, CDR1 is SNHLY, CDR2 FYNNEI. J gave up 8 bases and V 4 bases, and 10 bases lay outside the gene matches. CDR3 region: CASSVSGGPYQQYF. CDR3 in DNA: TGTGCCAGCAGTGTGTCAGGGGGCCCTTACCAGCAGTACTTC.

This clonotype was picked up many times. The chain carries TRBV7-2 and TRBJ2-1; maybe TRBD2 (5 bases). V lost 6 bases, J lost 4 bases, and 10 bases lay in between. CDR3 length: 13 amino acids. Germline CDR1 is SGHTA and CDR2 is FQGNSA. CDR3 region: CASSLQRYNEQFF. Here the CDR3 DNA reads TGTGCCAGCAGTCTCCAGCGGTACAATGAGCAGTTCTTC.

This clonotype was seen many times. J is TRBJ1-1 and V is TRBV4-1; 7 bases map to TRBD1. The CDR3 has 17 residues. Germline V lookup: CDR1 MGHRA, CDR2 YSYEKL. The junction had 9 bases not matched to a gene; V was cut back by 2 bases and J by 0 bases. CDR3 sequence reads: CASSQPGQEAMNTEAFF. The DNA for the CDR3 is TGCGCCAGCAGCCAACCTGGACAGGAGGCCATGAACACTGAAGCTTTCTTT.

This chain uses TRBV9 with TRBJ2-1; weak D call: TRBD1 (6 bases). The CDR3 contains 12 residues. Trimming took off 2 bases at V and 10 bases at J, with 10 bases between the two ends. Germline V gives CDR1 SGDLS, CDR2 YYNGEE. CDR3 coding DNA: TGTGCCAGCAGCGTTCTGGGGACAGAGCAGTTCTTC. Translated: CASSVLGTEQFF.

This clonotype was found a few times. The chain couples TRBV5-5 to TRBJ1-5; 7 nucleotides match TRBD1. The CDR3 contains 15 residues. CDR1 is SGHKS, CDR2 YYEKEE, per germline (reference sequence). The V gene end was trimmed by 4 bases and the J gene end by 5 bases; junction bases not matched to a gene: 9. The CDR3 DNA sequence: TGTGCCAGCAGCCATGGAGGGGGCAGCGATCAGCCCCAGCATTTT. The encoded protein is CASSHGGGSDQPQHF.

This rearrangement joins TRBV6-4 to TRBJ2-3, with D perhaps given as TRBD1 or TRBD2 (5 bases each). Trimming shortened V by 7 bases and J by 6 bases, and 17 bases separated the two germline ends. In germline, CDR1 is MRHNA, CDR2 SNTAGT. CDR3 size: 14 residues. The CDR3 DNA reads TGTGCCAGCACAGGACTTCTGGGGCCGGATACGCAGTATTTT. This translates into CASTGLLGPDTQYF.

The V call is TRBV7-6, the J call TRBJ1-1, with 7 bases lining up with TRBD1. Germline CDR1 and CDR2: SGHVS and FNYEAQ. V trimming: 2 bases; J trimming: 7 bases; junction bases outside the gene matches: 7. The CDR3 is 14 amino acids. CDR3 in amino acids: CASSLSSGQDEAFF. The CDR3 coding sequence is TGTGCCAGCAGCTTATCAAGTGGACAGGATGAAGCTTTCTTT.

The gene calls are TRBV19 and TRBJ2-2; unclear D gene. The CDR3 consists of 14 residues. The V gene's germline CDR1 is LNHDA and CDR2 SQIVND (reference sequence). V gave up 2 bases and J gave up 5 bases, with 9 bases separating them. Here the CDR3 reads CASSIPETTGELFF. CDR3 bases: TGTGCCAGTAGTATACCAGAAACGACCGGGGAGCTGTTTTTT.

This clonotype was seen many times. The chain recombines TRBV25-1 with TRBJ2-3, with a tentative D call TRBD2 (6 bases). Trimming shortened V by 4 bases and J by 5 bases, and 22 bases separated the two germline ends. The CDR3 is 17 residues long. The germline V gene has CDR1 MGHDK and CDR2 SYGVNS. CDR3 sequence reads: CASSALNSQRVVDTQYF. DNA of the CDR3: TGTGCCAGCAGTGCGCTAAATTCCCAGCGGGTCGTAGATACGCAGTATTTT.

To note about this clonotype: This sequence may be a read error, since a much larger clone differs from it by one base. The gene calls are TRBV2 and TRBJ1-1; D is undetermined. Looked up from germline, CDR1 is SNHLY and CDR2 is FYNNEI. CDR3 length: 13 amino acids. CDR3 in amino acids: CVSITRSNTEAFF. CDR3 DNA: TGTGTCAGCATAACCAGAAGTAACACTGAAGCTTTCTTT. Full variable domain (remainder filled in from reference TRBV2 and TRBJ1-1): EPEVTQTPSHQVTQMGQEVILRCVPISNHLYFYWYRQILGQKVEFLVSFYNNEISEKSEIFDDQFSVERPDGSNFTLKIRSTKLEDSAMYFCVSITRSNTEAFFGQGTRLTVV.

This rearrangement joins TRBV20-1 to TRBJ2-5; D perhaps matches TRBD1 (6 bases). The V gene lost 4 bases and the J gene lost 0 bases, with 12 bases spanning the gap. This CDR3 has 14 amino acids. The germline V gene encodes CDR1 DFQATT and CDR2 SNEGSKA (reference sequence). The CDR3 bases are TGCAGTGCTAAGGGGGACCAATACCAAGAGACCCAGTACTTC. Translated, it gives CSAKGDQYQETQYF.

Comment on this clonotype: One junction end disagrees with the germline gene, perhaps due to a read error. DNA of the CDR3: TGTGCCAGCGTCGACATGAACACTGAAGCTTCCTTT. It encodes CASVDMNTEASF. This chain uses TRBV12-3 or TRBV12-4 with TRBJ1-1; D is uncertain. The CDR3 is 12 amino acids.